Below are 10 T cell receptor beta chains sequenced from a single sample in a study of shared clonotypes between healthy human individuals. TCRdb's table, derived via immunoSEQ multiplex PCR, lists solely in-frame clones and lacks some. The sample lists around 1.1 million clones; roughly 74% were seen once. Sequenced: memory CD4+ T cells from PBMCs. Sample subset: CD45RA-negative fraction. All receptors derive from a man aged 18 to 30 in good health. Some clones in this sample may be carry-over from other donors' samples.

The chain is built from TRBV7-9 and TRBJ2-7; 9 bases match TRBD1. V gave up 5 bases and J gave up 7 bases; unmatched junction bases: 9. Germline assignment: CDR1 SEHNR and CDR2 FQNEAQ (reference sequence). The CDR3 totals 14 residues. In DNA, the CDR3 is TGTGCCAGCAGCAACACGGACAGGGGCAGAGAGCAGTACTTC. Its translation is CASSNTDRGREQYF.

This clone showed up just a few times. Other DNA sequences within the sample encode an identical CDR3. The chain has TRBV7-2 and TRBJ2-7; D is possibly TRBD2 (5 bases). Germline V CDR1 and CDR2: SGHTA, FQGNSA. The CDR3 extends over 11 amino acids. Trimming left V 1 base short and J 7 bases short, with 5 bases between. The CDR3 reads CASSLGREQYF. The CDR3 DNA sequence: TGTGCCAGCAGCTTAGGGAGGGAGCAGTACTTC.

V and J are TRBV9 and TRBJ1-5; no clear D gene. From germline, CDR1 is SGDLS and CDR2 YYNGEE. The CDR3 is 13 amino acids. With 2 bases removed from V and 9 bases from J, the gap between germline ends came to 12 bases. The CDR3 coding sequence is TGTGCCAGCAGCGTCACGGGAGCGCGGCCCCAGCATTTT. The encoded protein is CASSVTGARPQHF.

This clone came up once. The J gene is TRBJ1-5, the V gene TRBV28; D call uncertain. Trimming removed 3 bases at V and 0 bases at J, with 12 bases between. The germline V gene has CDR1 MDHEN and CDR2 SYDVKM. The CDR3 extends over 16 amino acids. CDR3 protein: CASSLRQANSNQPQHF. The CDR3 region has the DNA TGTGCCAGCAGTTTGCGGCAGGCGAATAGCAATCAGCCCCAGCATTTT.

J is TRBJ1-2 and V is TRBV14; possibly TRBD1 for D (6 bases). This CDR3 comprises 17 residues. Per germline, CDR1 SGHDN and CDR2 FVKESK. Trimming cost V 4 bases and J 4 bases, with 22 bases left between them. CDR3 sequence reads: CASSPMTTGPPLYGYTF. The CDR3 DNA reads as TGTGCCAGCAGCCCAATGACGACAGGTCCTCCCCTCTATGGCTACACCTTC.

This chain uses TRBV2 with TRBJ2-5, with D unclear. V was clipped by 4 bases and J by 5 bases, with 11 bases between them. Per germline, CDR1 SNHLY and CDR2 FYNNEI. This CDR3 comprises 13 residues. The CDR3 region has the DNA TGTGCCAGCAGTGTTATGGGTTGGGAGACCCAGTACTTC. It codes for CASSVMGWETQYF.

The chain has TRBV27 and TRBJ2-5, with unresolved D. Germline lookup yields CDR1 MNHEY and CDR2 SMNVEV (reference sequence). The CDR3 totals 14 residues. Between the trimmed V and J ends, which lost 5 bases and 4 bases, there was a span of 14 bases. The CDR3 DNA is TGTGCCAGCAGTCCCCATCGAGAAAGAGAGACCCAGTACTTC. Protein product: CASSPHRERETQYF.

The chain couples TRBV6-5 to TRBJ1-2, with D possibly matching TRBD1 (5 bases). The CDR3 spans 13 residues. The germline V gene encodes CDR1 MNHEY and CDR2 SVGAGI. Trimming took off 4 bases at V and 5 bases at J, with 11 bases between the two ends. The CDR3 nucleotides read TGTGCCAGCAGTTCTCAGGGTGGATATGGCTACACCTTC. Translated, it gives CASSSQGGYGYTF.

V is TRBV10-2 and J is TRBJ1-2; TRBD1 aligns across 11 bases. This CDR3 contains 15 residues. V lost 4 bases, J lost 8 bases, and 9 bases stayed unmatched. The germline CDR1 and CDR2 sequences are WSHSY and SAAADI. CDR3: CASSVPGQGVYGYTF. CDR3 sequence (DNA): TGCGCCAGCAGTGTCCCGGGACAGGGGGTTTACGGCTACACCTTC.

The chain has TRBV5-4 and TRBJ2-3; TRBD2 agrees at 10 bases. The CDR3 loop spans 14 amino acids. V lost 6 bases, J lost 7 bases, and 8 bases stayed unmatched. In germline, CDR1 is SGHNT, CDR2 YYREEE (reference sequence). The CDR3 bases are TGTGCCAGCAAACCTAGCGGGAGTACGAATACGCAGTATTTT. This codes for CASKPSGSTNTQYF.